A selection of T cell receptor beta chains follows, all from one sample in a study of OX40 agonist ivuxolimab in advanced cancers. Here immunoSEQ multiplex PCR was the method, and the copy in TCRdb shows in-frame clones only, minus some. Counted here are some 70,000 clones, 80% occurring once; the ten biggest clones make up approximately 8%. This sample comprised CD4+ or CD8+ T cells sorted from blood, obtained in a trial of the OX40 agonist ivuxolimab. The source of these receptors is an adult with an advanced solid tumor such as melanoma, head and neck, liver or kidney cancer. CDR3s include the opening cysteine and the closing phenylalanine or tryptophan. The order of the fields is CDR3 protein, CDR3 DNA, V gene, clone size, J gene, D gene. A D gene is named only where the DNA matches it firmly. Some rows have no size entry. The others give once, few or many, or a class for an expanded clone.

CDR3: CASSPGVLGDTGELFF; DNA: TGTGCCAGCAGCCCCGGAGTTTTAGGTGACACCGGGGAGCTGTTTTTT; V: TRBV7-9; size: .; J: TRBJ2-2; D: .
CDR3: CASSPLPGTDTQYF; DNA: TGTGCCAGCTCACCACTTCCAGGAACAGATACGCAGTATTTT; V: TRBV18; size: few; J: TRBJ2-3; D: .
CDR3: CSARNLKGYTF; DNA: TGCAGTGCTAGGAATCTCAAGGGCTACACCTTC; V: TRBV20-1; size: .; J: TRBJ1-2; D: .
CDR3: CASSTGLAGRGFTGELFF; DNA: TGTGCCAGCAGTACCGGACTAGCGGGACGGGGTTTCACCGGGGAGCTGTTTTTT; V: TRBV27; size: once; J: TRBJ2-2; D: TRBD2
CDR3: CASSLAASGRSNEQFF; DNA: TGTGCCAGCAGCTTAGCTGCTAGCGGGAGATCCAATGAGCAGTTCTTC; V: TRBV7-9; size: once; J: TRBJ2-1; D: TRBD2
CDR3: CASSQEGWTSGYNEQFF; DNA: TGTGCCAGCAGCCAAGAGGGTTGGACTAGCGGCTACAATGAGCAGTTCTTC; V: TRBV4-2; size: .; J: TRBJ2-1; D: TRBD2
CDR3: CASSLEVSGTQYF; DNA: TGTGCCAGCAGCTTAGAGGTATCGGGTACGCAGTATTTT; V: TRBV7-2; size: .; J: TRBJ2-3; D: .
CDR3: CASSLTTNTGELFF; DNA: TGTGCCAGCAGCTTAACAACGAACACCGGGGAGCTGTTTTTT; V: TRBV7-3; size: .; J: TRBJ2-2; D: .
CDR3: CASSLGGTGGVSQPQHF; DNA: TGTGCCAGCAGCTTAGGAGGAACAGGGGGGGTCAGCCAGCCCCAGCATTTT; V: TRBV7-2; size: .; J: TRBJ1-5; D: TRBD1
CDR3: CAITTSEGGSYEQYF; DNA: TGTGCCATCACTACTAGCGAAGGAGGCTCCTACGAGCAGTACTTC; V: TRBV10-3; size: few; J: TRBJ2-7; D: TRBD2
CDR3: CASRDRGDTQYF; DNA: TGTGCCAGCAGGGACAGGGGGGATACGCAGTATTTT; V: TRBV2; size: once; J: TRBJ2-3; D: TRBD1
CDR3: CASSQGPADEQYF; DNA: TGTGCCAGCTCACAAGGGCCAGCCGACGAGCAGTACTTC; V: TRBV18; size: .; J: TRBJ2-7; D: .
CDR3: CASSLAGANTGELFF; DNA: TGTGCCAGCAGTCTAGCGGGAGCGAACACCGGGGAGCTGTTTTTT; V: TRBV2; size: .; J: TRBJ2-2; D: TRBD2
CDR3: CASSIAPRGPSNNEQFF; DNA: TGTGCCAGCAGCATAGCCCCCAGGGGCCCTTCTAACAATGAGCAGTTCTTC; V: TRBV7-3; size: .; J: TRBJ2-1; D: .
CDR3: CASSFAVDRVASGANVLTF; DNA: TGTGCCAGCAGCTTCGCCGTCGACAGGGTAGCCTCTGGGGCCAACGTCCTGACTTTC; V: TRBV7-8; size: .; J: TRBJ2-6; D: TRBD1
CDR3: CASSSNAYEQFF; DNA: TGTGCCAGCAGTTCCAACGCCTATGAGCAGTTCTTC; V: TRBV6-5; size: .; J: TRBJ2-1; D: .
CDR3: CASRGEGFNTEAFF; DNA: TGTGCCAGCAGAGGAGAGGGTTTCAACACTGAAGCTTTCTTT; V: TRBV9; size: .; J: TRBJ1-1; D: .
CDR3: CASSLVGLQTGNTIYF; DNA: TGTGCCAGCAGTTTAGTAGGGCTACAAACTGGAAACACCATATATTTT; V: TRBV28; size: .; J: TRBJ1-3; D: .
CDR3: CASSGRGEGYTF; DNA: TGTGCCAGCTCGGGCAGGGGAGAAGGCTACACCTTC; V: TRBV18; size: .; J: TRBJ1-2; D: .
CDR3: CASSSSGSSYNEQFF; DNA: TGCGCCAGCAGCTCTAGCGGGAGCTCCTACAATGAGCAGTTCTTC; V: TRBV4-1; size: .; J: TRBJ2-1; D: TRBD2
CDR3: CASSPVLAENTEAFF; DNA: TGTGCCAGCTCACCAGTTCTCGCGGAGAACACTGAAGCTTTCTTT; V: TRBV18; size: .; J: TRBJ1-1; D: .
CDR3: CASSLGAEQYF; DNA: TGTGCCAGCAGTTTAGGGGCCGAGCAGTACTTC; V: TRBV28; size: .; J: TRBJ2-7; D: .
CDR3: CASSRTRYNEQFF; DNA: TGTGCCAGCAGCCGGACTAGGTACAATGAGCAGTTCTTC; V: TRBV11-3; size: .; J: TRBJ2-1; D: TRBD2
CDR3: CASSIGVDRAVTF; DNA: TGTGCCAGCAGCATAGGGGTGGACAGAGCAGTAACCTTC; V: TRBV7-9; size: .; J: TRBJ1-2; D: .
CDR3: CASSYLETQYF; DNA: TGTGCCAGCAGTTATTTAGAGACCCAGTACTTC; V: TRBV6-5; size: .; J: TRBJ2-5; D: .
CDR3: CASSYSLDWGGRGYTF; DNA: TGTGCCAGCAGTTACTCGTTGGATTGGGGGGGCCGAGGCTACACCTTC; V: TRBV6-5; size: .; J: TRBJ1-2; D: .
CDR3: CASSLLGLDTQYF; DNA: TGTGCCAGCAGCTTATTGGGTCTGGATACACAGTATTTT; V: TRBV7-9; size: .; J: TRBJ2-3; D: .
CDR3: CASSLVREGGYEQFF; DNA: TGTGCCAGCAGCTTAGTGCGGGAGGGCGGCTATGAGCAGTTCTTC; V: TRBV7-2; size: once; J: TRBJ2-1; D: TRBD2
CDR3: CASSLGGLSTDTQYF; DNA: TGCGCCAGCAGCTTGGGGGGCCTTAGCACAGATACGCAGTATTTT; V: TRBV5-1; size: .; J: TRBJ2-3; D: .
CDR3: CASSFGTAYGYTF; DNA: TGTGCCAGCAGCTTCGGGACAGCCTATGGCTACACCTTC; V: TRBV7-6; size: .; J: TRBJ1-2; D: TRBD1
CDR3: CASSPWTESNQPQHF; DNA: TGTGCCAGCAGCCCGTGGACGGAAAGCAATCAGCCCCAGCATTTT; V: TRBV7-2; size: many; J: TRBJ1-5; D: .
CDR3: CASSLISVNYGYTF; DNA: TGTGCCAGCAGCTTGATATCAGTCAACTATGGCTACACCTTC; V: TRBV5-4; size: .; J: TRBJ1-2; D: .
CDR3: CASSKRTSGSQNYEQYF; DNA: TGTGCCAGTAGTAAAAGGACTAGCGGGAGCCAGAACTACGAGCAGTACTTC; V: TRBV19; size: .; J: TRBJ2-7; D: TRBD2
CDR3: CASRLTSGGLYEQFF; DNA: TGTGCCAGCAGACTAACTAGCGGGGGTCTCTATGAGCAGTTCTTC; V: TRBV7-2; size: .; J: TRBJ2-1; D: TRBD2
CDR3: CASNKYGGLGETQYF; DNA: TGTGCCAGCAATAAGTATGGGGGGCTTGGCGAGACCCAGTACTTC; V: TRBV2; size: .; J: TRBJ2-5; D: .